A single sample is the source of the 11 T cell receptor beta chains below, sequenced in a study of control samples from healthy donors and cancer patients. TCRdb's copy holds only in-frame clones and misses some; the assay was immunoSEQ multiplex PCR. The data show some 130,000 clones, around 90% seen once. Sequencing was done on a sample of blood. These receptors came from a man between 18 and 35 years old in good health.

This chain's CDR3 is CASSLGNTIYF. The CDR3 DNA follows: TGTGCCAGCAGCCTAGGAAACACCATATATTTT. The chain combines TRBV11-3 with TRBJ1-3; D not certain. Germline-derived CDR1 and CDR2 are SGHNT and YENEEA. CDR3 length: 11 amino acids. V dropped 5 bases and J dropped 4 bases, with 3 bases sitting between them. Filled out from reference TRBV11-3 and TRBJ1-3, the complete variable domain reads EAGVVQSPRYKIIEKKQPVAFWCNPISGHNTLYWYLQNLGQGPELLIRYENEEAVDDSQLPKDRFSAERLKGVDSTLKIQPAELGDSAVYLCASSLGNTIYFGEGSWLTVV.

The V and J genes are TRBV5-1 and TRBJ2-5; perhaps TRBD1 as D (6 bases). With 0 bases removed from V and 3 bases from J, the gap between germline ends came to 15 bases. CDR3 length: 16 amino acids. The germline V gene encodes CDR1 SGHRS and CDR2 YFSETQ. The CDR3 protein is CASSLGVSRTEETQYF. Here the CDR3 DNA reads TGCGCCAGCAGCTTGGGAGTCTCCCGGACAGAAGAGACCCAGTACTTC.

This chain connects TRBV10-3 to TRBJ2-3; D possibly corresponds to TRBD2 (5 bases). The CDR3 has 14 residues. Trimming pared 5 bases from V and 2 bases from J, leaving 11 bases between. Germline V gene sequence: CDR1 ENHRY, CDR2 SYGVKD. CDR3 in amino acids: CAISTSSTTDTQYF. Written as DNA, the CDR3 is TGTGCCATCAGTACTAGTTCCACCACAGATACGCAGTATTTT.

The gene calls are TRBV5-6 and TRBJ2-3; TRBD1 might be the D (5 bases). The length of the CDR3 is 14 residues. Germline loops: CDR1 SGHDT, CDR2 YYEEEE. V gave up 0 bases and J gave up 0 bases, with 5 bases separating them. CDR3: CASSLDRSTDTQYF. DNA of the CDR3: TGTGCCAGCAGCTTGGACAGGAGCACAGATACGCAGTATTTT.

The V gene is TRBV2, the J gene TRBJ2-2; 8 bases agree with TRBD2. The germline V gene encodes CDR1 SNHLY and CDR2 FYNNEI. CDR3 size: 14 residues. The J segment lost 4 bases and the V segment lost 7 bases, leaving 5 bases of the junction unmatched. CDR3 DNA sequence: TGTGCCAGCAACGAAGGACTAGCCACCGGGGAGCTGTTTTTT. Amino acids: CASNEGLATGELFF. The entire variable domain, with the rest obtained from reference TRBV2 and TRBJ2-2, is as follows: EPEVTQTPSHQVTQMGQEVILRCVPISNHLYFYWYRQILGQKVEFLVSFYNNEISEKSEIFDDQFSVERPDGSNFTLKIRSTKLEDSAMYFCASNEGLATGELFFGEGSRLTVL.

The CDR3 protein is CASSSHTGQGTYEQYF. DNA for the CDR3: TGTGCCAGCAGTTCTCACACGGGACAGGGAACCTACGAGCAGTACTTC. The chain joins TRBV6-6 to TRBJ2-7; 9 nucleotides agree with TRBD1. Germline V lookup: CDR1 MNHNY, CDR2 SVGAGI (reference sequence). This CDR3 has 16 amino acids. V lost 4 bases, J lost 2 bases, and 9 bases stayed unmatched.

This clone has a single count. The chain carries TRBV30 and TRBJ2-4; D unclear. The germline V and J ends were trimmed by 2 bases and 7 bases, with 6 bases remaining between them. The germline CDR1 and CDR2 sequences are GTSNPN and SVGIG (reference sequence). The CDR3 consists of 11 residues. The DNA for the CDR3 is TGTGCCTGGAGTAAGGGTAACATTCAGTACTTC. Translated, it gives CAWSKGNIQYF.

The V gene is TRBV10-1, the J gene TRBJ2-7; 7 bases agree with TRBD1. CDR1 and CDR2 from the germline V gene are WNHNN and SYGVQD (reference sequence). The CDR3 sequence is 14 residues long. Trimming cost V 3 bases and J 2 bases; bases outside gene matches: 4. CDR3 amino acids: CASSESGQPYEQYF. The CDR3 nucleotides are TGCGCCAGCAGTGAATCGGGACAGCCCTACGAGCAGTACTTC.

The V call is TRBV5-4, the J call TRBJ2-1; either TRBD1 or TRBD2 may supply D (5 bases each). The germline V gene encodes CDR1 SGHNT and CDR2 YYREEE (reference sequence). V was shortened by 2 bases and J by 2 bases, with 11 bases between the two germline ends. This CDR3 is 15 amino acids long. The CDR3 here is CASSLEGPPYNEQFF. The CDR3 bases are TGTGCCAGCAGCTTAGAGGGACCCCCCTACAATGAGCAGTTCTTC.

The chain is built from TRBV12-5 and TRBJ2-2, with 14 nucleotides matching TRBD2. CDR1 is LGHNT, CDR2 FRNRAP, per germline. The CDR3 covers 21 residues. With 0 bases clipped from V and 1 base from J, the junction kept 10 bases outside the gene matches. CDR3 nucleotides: TGTGCTAGTGGTTTGGTTACTCTCCCGGGACTAGCGGGGGAGAACACCGGGGAGCTGTTTTTT. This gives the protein CASGLVTLPGLAGENTGELFF.

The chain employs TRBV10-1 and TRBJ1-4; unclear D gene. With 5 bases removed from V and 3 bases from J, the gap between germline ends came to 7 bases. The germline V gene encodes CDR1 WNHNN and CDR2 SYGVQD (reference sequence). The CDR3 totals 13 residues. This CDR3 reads CASSWASNEKLFF. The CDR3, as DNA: TGCGCCAGCAGTTGGGCTTCTAATGAAAAACTGTTTTTT.